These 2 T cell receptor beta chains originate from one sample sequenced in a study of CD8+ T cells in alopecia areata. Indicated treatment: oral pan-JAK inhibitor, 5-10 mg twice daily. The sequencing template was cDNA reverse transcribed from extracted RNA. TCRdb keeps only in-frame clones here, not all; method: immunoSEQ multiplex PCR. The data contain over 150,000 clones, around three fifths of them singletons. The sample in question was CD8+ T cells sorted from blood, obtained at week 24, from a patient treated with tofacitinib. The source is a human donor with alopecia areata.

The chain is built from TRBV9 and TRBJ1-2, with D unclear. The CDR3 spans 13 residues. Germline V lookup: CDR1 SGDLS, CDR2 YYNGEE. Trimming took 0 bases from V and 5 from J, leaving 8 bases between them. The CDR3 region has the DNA TGTGCCAGCAGCGTAGACACGCCATATGGCTACACCTTC. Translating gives CASSVDTPYGYTF.

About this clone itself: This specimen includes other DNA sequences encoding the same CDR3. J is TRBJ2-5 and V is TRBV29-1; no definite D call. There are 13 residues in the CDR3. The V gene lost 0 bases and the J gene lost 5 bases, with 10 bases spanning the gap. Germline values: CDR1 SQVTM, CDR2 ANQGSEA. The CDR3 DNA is TGCAGCGTTGAAGACAGGTCGCAGGAGACCCAGTACTTC. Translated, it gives CSVEDRSQETQYF.